Shown below are 8 T cell receptor beta chains from a single sample sequenced in a study of molecular identifiers for immune sequencing clone quantification (dated by TCRdb to the late 2010s). Preparation of the library involved PCR. Sequencing relied on a NextSeq 500. TCRdb cleaned the public reads at Q25 with fastp, built clones with MiXCR and kept in-frame beta chains. CDR3 protein sequences are deduplicated, and each keeps its most common genes and DNA. The sample table lists 460,000 or so distinct CDR3 sequences, 25% of them with a count of one. Approximately 0.76% of the sample is taken by the ten largest. Sequenced input: naive CD8+ T cells from blood, with Jurkat cell RNA spiked in. The cell subset or site label corresponds to: FACS-sorted CD8+CD4-CCR7+CD45RA+ naive T cells. These receptors originate from a human donor in good health. Some libraries in this study had Jurkat cell RNA spiked in.

This clonotype was observed many times. J is TRBJ2-4 and V is TRBV20-1; no firm D call. V was shortened by 0 bases and J by 7 bases, with 13 bases between the two germline ends. The CDR3 has 14 residues. The germline CDR1 and CDR2 sequences are DFQATT and SNEGSKA (reference sequence). DNA for the CDR3: TGCAGTGCTAGAGATCGTTTAGGGATGAACATTCAGTACTTC. It codes for CSARDRLGMNIQYF.

This clonotype appeared many times. The chain has TRBV6-2 or TRBV6-3 and TRBJ1-5; D gene unclear. Germline CDR1 is MNHEY and CDR2 is SVGEGT. The CDR3 is made up of 14 amino acids. Trimming took off 6 bases at V and 3 bases at J, with 12 bases between the two ends. CDR3: CASSPESLNQPQHF. CDR3 DNA: TGTGCCAGCAGCCCCGAGAGTCTCAATCAGCCCCAGCATTTT.

Concerning this clonotype: A read error is possible here, since a much larger clone lies one base away. V and J are TRBV20-1 and TRBJ2-7; maybe TRBD2 (6 bases). The length of the CDR3 is 15 residues. Germline V gives CDR1 DFQATT, CDR2 SNEGSKA (reference sequence). The DNA of the CDR3 is TGCAGTGCTACGAACGGGACTGCGGCCGTGTACGAGCAGCACTTC. Amino acids: CSATNGTAAVYEQHF.

This clonotype was observed a handful of times. The V call is TRBV14, the J call TRBJ1-1, with D perhaps matching TRBD1 (6 bases). In germline, CDR1 is SGHDN, CDR2 FVKESK. The CDR3 is 15 residues long. V was trimmed by 4 bases and J by 1 base, leaving 13 bases between them. CDR3 DNA: TGTGCCAGCAGCCCTCCTCAGGACAGGAACACTGAAGCTTTCTTT. Translated, it gives CASSPPQDRNTEAFF.

This clonotype has at least ten counts. The chain carries TRBV6-2 or TRBV6-3 and TRBJ1-5; 9 bases agree with TRBD1. Germline CDR1 is MNHEY and CDR2 is SVGEGT. The V gene end was trimmed by 4 bases and the J gene end by 5 bases; junction bases not matched to a gene: 12. CDR3 length equals 17 residues. CDR3 protein: CASSSMPGTGLHQPQHF. In DNA form, the CDR3 reads TGTGCCAGCAGTTCCATGCCCGGGACAGGGTTGCATCAGCCCCAGCATTTT.

This clonotype came up a few times. The chain joins TRBV5-4 to TRBJ1-1; unclear D gene. This CDR3 has 15 amino acids. Trimming shortened V by 2 bases and J by 0 bases, and 11 bases separated the two germline ends. CDR1 SGHNT and CDR2 YYREEE come from the germline V gene (reference sequence). The CDR3 DNA follows: TGTGCCAGCAGCTTTTACACGGGAATGAACACTGAAGCTTTCTTT. It yields the protein CASSFYTGMNTEAFF.

The chain couples TRBV28 to TRBJ2-7, with 9 bases aligning to TRBD2. From germline, CDR1 is MDHEN and CDR2 SYDVKM. This CDR3 contains 16 residues. The J segment lost 4 bases and the V segment lost 3 bases, leaving 10 bases of the junction unmatched. Here the CDR3 DNA reads TGTGCCAGCAGTTTGGGCCCCAGCGGGAGGATTTACGAGCAGTACTTC. Translated, it gives CASSLGPSGRIYEQYF.

This clonotype was found many times. The V gene is TRBV12-3 or TRBV12-4, the J gene TRBJ1-1; D uncertain. V lost 6 bases and J lost 5, with 10 bases in between. This CDR3 region has 12 residues. The CDR3 DNA reads TGTGCCAGCAGCTTGATGGGGACTGAAGCTTTCTTT. It translates to CASSLMGTEAFF.